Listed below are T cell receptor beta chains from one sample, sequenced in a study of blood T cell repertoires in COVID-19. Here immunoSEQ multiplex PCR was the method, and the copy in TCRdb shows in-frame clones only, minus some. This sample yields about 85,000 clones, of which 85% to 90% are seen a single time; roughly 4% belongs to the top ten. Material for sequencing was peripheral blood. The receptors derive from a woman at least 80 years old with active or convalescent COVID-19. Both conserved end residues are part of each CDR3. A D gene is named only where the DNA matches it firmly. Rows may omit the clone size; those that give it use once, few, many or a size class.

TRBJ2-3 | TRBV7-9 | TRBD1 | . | TGTGCCAGCAGCTCGCGACAGGGGGCGGGCACAGATACGCAGTATTTT | CASSSRQGAGTDTQYF
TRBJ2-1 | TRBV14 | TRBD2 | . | TGTGCCAGCAGCTACCTTAGCGGGAGGCACTACAATGAGCAGTTCTTC | CASSYLSGRHYNEQFF
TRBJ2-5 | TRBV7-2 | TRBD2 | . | TGTGCCAGCAGCTTATTCGGGGAGGGAGAGACCCAGTACTTC | CASSLFGEGETQYF
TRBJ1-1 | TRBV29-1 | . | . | TGCAGCGTTGTAAATATGAACACTGAAGCTTTCTTT | CSVVNMNTEAFF
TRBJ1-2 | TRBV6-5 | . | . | TGTGCCAGCAACGTCCAGCGGGGTACTAACTATGGCTACACCTTC | CASNVQRGTNYGYTF
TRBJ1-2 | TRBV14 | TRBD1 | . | TGTGCCAGCAGCCGTAGGAGGGGGCCGCTTGGGCCCTATGGCTACACCTTC | CASSRRRGPLGPYGYTF
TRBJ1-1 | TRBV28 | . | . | TGTGCCAGCAGTCTTCCAACAGGACCCGCAGCTGAAGCTTTCTTT | CASSLPTGPAAEAFF
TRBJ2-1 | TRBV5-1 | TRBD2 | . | TGCGCCAGCAGCTCGACTAGCGGGAGGTTCGGGAATGAGCAGTTCTTC | CASSSTSGRFGNEQFF
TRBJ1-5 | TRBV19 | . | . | TGTGCCAGTAGTATTAAGGCAGGACACAATCAGCCCCAGCATTTT | CASSIKAGHNQPQHF
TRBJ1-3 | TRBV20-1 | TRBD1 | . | TGCAGTGCTAGTCCATATCCGGGACAGACTGGAAACACCATATATTTT | CSASPYPGQTGNTIYF
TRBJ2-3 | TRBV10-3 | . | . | TGTGCCATCGGGCGGGGCGGAGATACGCAGTATTTT | CAIGRGGDTQYF
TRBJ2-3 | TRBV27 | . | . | TGTGCCAGCAGTTCCTCGAGATTTGTTGGCACAGATACGCAGTATTTT | CASSSSRFVGTDTQYF
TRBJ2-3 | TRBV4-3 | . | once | TGCGCCAGCAGCCAGGAGCATGGCAGACGCACAGATACGCAGTATTTT | CASSQEHGRRTDTQYF
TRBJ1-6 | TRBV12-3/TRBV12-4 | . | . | TGTGCCAGCAGCCTCCCCCATTCACCCCTCCACTTT | CASSLPHSPLHF
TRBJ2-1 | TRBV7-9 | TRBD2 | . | TGTGCCAGCAGCTTCTCCGGGACTAGCGGGTCTGAGCAGTTCTTC | CASSFSGTSGSEQFF
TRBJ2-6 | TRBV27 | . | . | TGTGCCAGCAGTTTACGTGGGGCCAACGTCCTGACTTTC | CASSLRGANVLTF
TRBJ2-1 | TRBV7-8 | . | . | TGTGCCAGCAGGCTCACAAGCTCCTACAATGAGCAGTTCTTC | CASRLTSSYNEQFF
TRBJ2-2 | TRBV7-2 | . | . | TGTGCCAGCAGCTTAGGGGACTTTCACACCGGGGAGCTGTTTTTT | CASSLGDFHTGELFF
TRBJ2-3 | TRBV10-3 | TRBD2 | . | TGTGCCATCAGTGAGTCGGGACTAGCGGGGAGCACAGATACGCAGTATTTT | CAISESGLAGSTDTQYF
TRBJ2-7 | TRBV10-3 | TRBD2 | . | TGTGCCATCAGTGAGAGGCTAGCGGGAGGAGGGTACGAGCAGTACTTC | CAISERLAGGGYEQYF
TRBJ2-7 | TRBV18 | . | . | TGTGCCAGCTCCACCGGGGGCTACGAGCAGTACTTC | CASSTGGYEQYF
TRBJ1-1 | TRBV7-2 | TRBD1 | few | TGTGCCAGCAGCAACCGGGACAGGGGTGCAGCTGAAGCTTTCTTT | CASSNRDRGAAEAFF
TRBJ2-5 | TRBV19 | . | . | TGTGCCAGTAGTATCTCCGGGACCCTGGAGGGGACCCAGTACTTC | CASSISGTLEGTQYF
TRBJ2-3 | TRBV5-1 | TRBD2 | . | TGCGCCAGCAGCTTGGCCCGGGGGGGAAGTCAAGATACGCAGTATTTT | CASSLARGGSQDTQYF